This paragraph reports one TCR beta chain. The target antigen is unknown. With V trimmed by 5 bases and J by 7 bases, 4 bases remained unmatched. From germline, CDR1 is SGHTA and CDR2 FQGNSA. The CDR3 covers 13 residues. Then a second PCR, running roughly 7 to 11 cycles, was carried out with a sample-barcoded 5' primer and a J-beta primer mix. TCRdb re-analysed the 5' RACE reads in MiXCR, keeping a single row per CDR3 protein. The profile shows approximately 830,000 distinct CDR3 sequences, 55% to 65% of them singletons. The donors, aged roughly 6 to 90, were healthy Caucasians from Russia. Total RNA, at least 5.5 micrograms per sample, came from PBMCs. This sample stems from a study of blood T cells in healthy people across ages. Whole-study findings and limits: Per million T cells, TCR beta diversity dropped about linearly as age rose.

The chain employs TRBV7-2 and TRBJ1-2; 10 bases map to TRBD1. Sequencing input: blood. The sequence was obtained from a man aged 25-45 years in good health. CDR3 DNA sequence: TGTGCCAGCAGCCCCCGGGACAGGGGTGGCTACACCTTC. Its protein product is CASSPRDRGGYTF.